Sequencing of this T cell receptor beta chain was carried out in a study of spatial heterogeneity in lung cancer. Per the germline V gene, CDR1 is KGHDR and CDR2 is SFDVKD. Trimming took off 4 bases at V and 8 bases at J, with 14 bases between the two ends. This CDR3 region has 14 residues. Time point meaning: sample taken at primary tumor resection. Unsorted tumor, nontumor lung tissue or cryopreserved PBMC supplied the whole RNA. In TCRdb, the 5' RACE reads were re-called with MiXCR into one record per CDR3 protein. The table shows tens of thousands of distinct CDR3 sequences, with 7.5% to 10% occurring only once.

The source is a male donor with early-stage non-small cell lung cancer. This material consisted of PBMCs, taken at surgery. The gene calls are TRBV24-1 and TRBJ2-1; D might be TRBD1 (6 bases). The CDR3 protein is CATSDTGTWDEQFF. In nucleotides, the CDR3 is TGTGCCACCAGTGACACCGGGACATGGGATGAGCAGTTCTTC.